The entry below describes one T cell receptor (beta chain). Its antigen is currently unknown. This record comes from a study of blood T cells in healthy people across ages. General observations from the study: Strong correlation linked observed beta diversity and percent naive T cells. It was the long-lived donors that had more naive CD4+ cells and higher diversity than aged donors.

Germline V gene data show CDR1 as MNHEY and CDR2 as SVGAGI. Trimming took 6 bases from V and 7 from J; bases not matched to a gene: 8. The CDR3 spans 13 residues. A second PCR of about 7 to 12 cycles used a sample-barcoded 5' primer and a J-beta primer mix. TCRdb recomputed calls from the 5' RACE reads with MiXCR, one row per CDR3 protein. Among 700,000 to 900,000 distinct CDR3 sequences listed, roughly 24% were seen once. These data were likewise used in another study, on T cells of mothers and their children.

The clonotype was recovered from a boy between 5 and 17 years old in good health. The sample taken for sequencing was blood. V and J are TRBV6-5 and TRBJ1-2, with 7 bases aligning to TRBD1. CDR3 sequence: CASRELQGGGYTF. The CDR3 DNA reads as TGTGCCAGCAGAGAACTCCAGGGGGGTGGCTACACCTTC.